The clone carrying this T cell receptor (beta chain) has a handful of counts. Its antigen is not identified. TCRdb's copy holds only in-frame clones and misses some; the assay was immunoSEQ multiplex PCR. The sample contains some 120,000 clones, about 90% of which appear only once. This specimen belongs to a study of T cell responses to AZD1222 COVID-19 vaccine. Findings of the study overall: It was only after the peak T cell response that any repertoires were sampled. A reported finding is that nearly half of spike-specific TCRs target unmutated variant regions.

V shed 9 bases and J shed 0 bases, with 9 bases lying between them. The germline V gene has CDR1 SNHLY and CDR2 FYNNEI. The CDR3 runs 13 residues. J is TRBJ1-5 and V is TRBV2; D is ambiguous. The clonotype originates from an adult in good health. The sequenced sample was peripheral blood, obtained on day 0 of AZD1222 vaccination. CDR3 region: CASGMNSNQPQHF. The DNA for the CDR3 is TGTGCCAGTGGGATGAATAGCAATCAGCCCCAGCATTTT.